Below, 32 T cell receptor beta chains from the same sample are listed, as sequenced in a study of T cell responses to AZD1222 COVID-19 vaccine. Here immunoSEQ multiplex PCR was the method, and the copy in TCRdb shows in-frame clones only, minus some. The sample holds some 120,000 clones; around nine tenths are singletons and the top ten take more than 6%. Here the sequenced sample was peripheral blood, taken on day 0 of AZD1222 vaccination. These receptors came from an adult in good health.

This clone appeared a few times. CDR3 sequence: CASKVRAGVGTSYEQYF. DNA for the CDR3: TGTGCCAGCAAGGTACGAGCGGGAGTTGGGACCTCCTACGAGCAGTACTTC. The genes are TRBV28 and TRBJ2-7, with TRBD2 matching 8 bases. Trimming took 7 bases from V and 0 from J; bases not matched to a gene: 14. This CDR3 has 17 amino acids. Germline lookup yields CDR1 MDHEN and CDR2 SYDVKM. Together with reference TRBV28 and TRBJ2-7, the CDR3 gives the full variable domain: DVKVTQSSRYLVKRTGEKVFLECVQDMDHENMFWYRQDPGLGLRLIYFSYDVKMKEKGDIPEGYSVSREKKERFSLILESASTNQTSMYLCASKVRAGVGTSYEQYFGPGTRLTVT.

The chain carries TRBV28 and TRBJ1-5; no firm D call. This CDR3 has 13 amino acids. V lost 5 bases, J lost 9 bases, and 14 bases lay in between. Looked up from germline, CDR1 is MDHEN and CDR2 is SYDVKM. The CDR3 here is CASSPPLRLPQHF. For the CDR3, the DNA is TGTGCCAGCAGTCCGCCCCTGCGTCTGCCCCAGCATTTT.

This chain links TRBV6-5 with TRBJ2-7; 7 nucleotides agree with TRBD1. Germline CDR1 MNHEY, CDR2 SVGAGI. This CDR3 has 15 residues. The ends lost 6 bases at V and 0 bases at J; junction bases unmatched: 8. The CDR3 DNA sequence: TGTGCCAGCAGGGCGTTCAGGGGGAGCTCCTACGAGCAGTACTTC. Protein: CASRAFRGSSYEQYF.

The chain carries TRBV3-1 (or the pseudogene TRBV3-2) and TRBJ2-2; no firm D call. The length of the CDR3 is 15 residues. Trimming took 0 bases from V and 2 from J, leaving 7 bases between them. The germline V gene has CDR1 LGHDT and CDR2 YNNKEL (reference sequence). This CDR3 is CASSQDLANTGELFF. The CDR3 bases are TGTGCCAGCAGCCAAGATCTTGCTAACACCGGGGAGCTGTTTTTT.

V is TRBV5-1 and J is TRBJ2-7; 9 bases agree with TRBD1. The CDR3 runs to 15 residues. Germline CDR1 SGHRS, CDR2 YFSETQ. J lost 5 bases, V lost 3 bases, and 9 bases had no gene match. The CDR3 reads CASSSDRDRAHEQYF. CDR3 DNA sequence: TGCGCCAGCAGCTCGGACCGGGACAGGGCGCACGAGCAGTACTTC. Drawing the rest from reference TRBV5-1 and TRBJ2-7, the complete variable domain is KAGVTQTPRYLIKTRGQQVTLSCSPISGHRSVSWYQQTPGQGLQFLFEYFSETQRNKGNFPGRFSGRQFSNSRSEMNVSTLELGDSALYLCASSSDRDRAHEQYFGPGTRLTVT.

This clone was counted only a few times. The chain joins TRBV4-1 to TRBJ1-5, with unresolved D. V dropped 0 bases and J dropped 4 bases, with 4 bases sitting between them. The CDR3 extends over 13 amino acids. Germline CDR1 MGHRA, CDR2 YSYEKL. CDR3 protein: CASSQDQNQPQHF. In DNA, the CDR3 is TGCGCCAGCAGCCAAGATCAAAATCAGCCCCAGCATTTT.

The rearrangement joins TRBV25-1 to TRBJ1-2; no firm D call. This CDR3 has 16 amino acids. From germline, CDR1 is MGHDK and CDR2 SYGVNS. V shed 1 base and J shed 1 base, with 13 bases lying between them. The CDR3 loop is CASSEWLTAINYGYTF. CDR3 bases: TGTGCCAGCAGTGAATGGTTAACGGCAATTAACTATGGCTACACCTTC.

The V and J genes are TRBV27 and TRBJ1-2; D might be TRBD1 (5 bases). This CDR3 is 14 amino acids long. Germline values: CDR1 MNHEY, CDR2 SMNVEV (reference sequence). Trimming shortened V by 5 bases and J by 13 bases, and 23 bases separated the two germline ends. DNA for the CDR3: TGTGCCAGCAGTGGCAACCGGGACGGCGGGTTATTCACCTTC. It codes for CASSGNRDGGLFTF.

The chain couples TRBV6-5 to TRBJ1-1, with a tentative D call TRBD1 (5 bases). V lost 7 bases and J 5 bases, leaving 17 bases between the germline ends. The CDR3 length is 14 residues. The V gene's germline CDR1 is MNHEY and CDR2 SVGAGI. The CDR3 nucleotides are TGTGCCAGCAAGTCTGGGGGGGATGGGACTGAAGCTTTCTTT. Translation: CASKSGGDGTEAFF.

J is TRBJ1-4 and V is TRBV6-5; D gene uncertain. Trimming shortened V by 6 bases and J by 0 bases, and 8 bases separated the two germline ends. Germline CDR1 and CDR2: MNHEY and SVGAGI. This CDR3 spans 14 amino acids. The CDR3 region has the DNA TGTGCCAGCAGCCTACGAGCAACTAATGAAAAACTGTTTTTT. Translating gives CASSLRATNEKLFF.

The chain employs TRBV6-5 and TRBJ1-6; no reliable D call. CDR1 is MNHEY and CDR2 is SVGAGI in the germline V gene. The V and J ends lost 6 bases and 0 bases respectively, with 9 bases between them. The CDR3 extends over 15 amino acids. The CDR3 sequence: CASSERSSYNSPLHF. The CDR3 coding sequence is TGTGCCAGCAGCGAGAGAAGCTCCTATAATTCACCCCTCCACTTT.

The rearrangement links TRBV27 to TRBJ1-2; the D is unclear. The germline CDR1 and CDR2 sequences are MNHEY and SMNVEV (reference sequence). Trimming took off 3 bases at V and 4 bases at J, with 24 bases between the two ends. The CDR3 contains 18 residues. The CDR3 loop is CASSFAAVSAIIGYGYTF. CDR3 in DNA: TGTGCCAGCAGTTTTGCGGCAGTATCGGCGATAATCGGCTATGGCTACACCTTC.

The chain has TRBV7-9 and TRBJ2-1; D might be TRBD1 or TRBD2, each matching 8 bases. Germline loops: CDR1 SEHNR, CDR2 FQNEAQ (reference sequence). This CDR3 has 15 amino acids. Between the trimmed V and J ends, which lost 5 bases and 8 bases, there was a span of 19 bases. CDR3 bases: TGTGCCAGCAGCCACAGGGGGGTTAGCGGGGATGAGCAGTTCTTC. It codes for CASSHRGVSGDEQFF.

The J gene is TRBJ2-3, the V gene TRBV10-2; 9 nucleotides line up with TRBD2. Trimming at V came to 10 bases and at J to 1 base, leaving 9 bases not matched to a gene. The V gene's germline CDR1 is WSHSY and CDR2 SAAADI. The CDR3 extends over 15 amino acids. The CDR3 DNA reads TGCGCCACTCCCGGAATAGCGGGGGGCACAGATACGCAGTATTTT. As protein: CATPGIAGGTDTQYF.

This sequence joins TRBV18 and TRBJ1-3; TRBD1 is a possible D gene (5 bases). Germline loops: CDR1 KGHSH, CDR2 LQKENI. The CDR3 totals 17 residues. The V gene lost 2 bases and the J gene lost 0 bases, with 14 bases spanning the gap. For the CDR3, the DNA is TGTGCCAGCTCACCAGGGACGGGAGAGAGCTCTGGAAACACCATATATTTT. It codes for CASSPGTGESSGNTIYF.

The chain couples TRBV18 to TRBJ2-1; a possible D gene is TRBD2 (6 bases). The CDR3 contains 13 residues. Per the germline V gene, CDR1 is KGHSH and CDR2 is LQKENI. With 4 bases removed from V and 12 bases from J, the gap between germline ends came to 16 bases. This chain's CDR3 is CASSRGGAAGQFF. CDR3 DNA sequence: TGTGCCAGCTCACGAGGCGGGGCGGCTGGGCAGTTCTTC.

The gene calls are TRBV7-9 and TRBJ2-7; D perhaps matches TRBD2 (5 bases). V was trimmed by 5 bases and J by 7 bases, leaving 9 bases between them. This CDR3 spans 11 amino acids. Germline assignment: CDR1 SEHNR and CDR2 FQNEAQ (reference sequence). For the CDR3, the DNA is TGTGCCAGCAGCCTCGGGGTGGAGCAGTACTTC. Translated: CASSLGVEQYF. Full variable domain (rest looked up from reference TRBV7-9 and TRBJ2-7): DTGVSQNPRHKITKRGQNVTFRCDPISEHNRLYWYRQTLGQGPEFLTYFQNEAQLEKSRLLSDRFSAERPKGSFSTLEIQRTEQGDSAMYLCASSLGVEQYFGPGTRLTVT.

The rearrangement links TRBV28 to TRBJ1-3; a possible D gene is TRBD1 (5 bases). The CDR3 consists of 15 residues. Between the trimmed V and J ends, which lost 6 bases and 2 bases, there was a span of 14 bases. CDR1 is MDHEN and CDR2 is SYDVKM in the germline V gene. The CDR3 nucleotides read TGTGCCAGCAGCCACAGGTCCCTTGCTGGAAACACCATATATTTT. Its translation is CASSHRSLAGNTIYF.

This rearrangement joins TRBV7-2 to TRBJ1-5; TRBD1 might be the D (6 bases). V was trimmed by 5 bases and J by 6 bases, leaving 14 bases between them. Per germline, CDR1 SGHTA and CDR2 FQGNSA. The CDR3 extends over 14 amino acids. CDR3 residues: CASSEGEGAQPQHF. CDR3 nucleotide sequence: TGTGCCAGCAGCGAGGGGGAGGGTGCTCAGCCCCAGCATTTT.

This chain connects TRBV3-1 (or the pseudogene TRBV3-2) to TRBJ1-3; no definite D call. This CDR3 is built from 15 residues. CDR1 LGHDT and CDR2 YNNKEL come from the germline V gene (reference sequence). Between the trimmed V and J ends, which lost 0 bases and 5 bases, there was a span of 11 bases. This CDR3 reads CASSQEMRRRNTIYF. Here the CDR3 DNA reads TGTGCCAGCAGCCAAGAGATGCGGCGTAGAAACACCATATATTTT.

The chain carries TRBV27 and TRBJ2-1; the D gene could be TRBD1 or TRBD2 (5 bases each). From germline, CDR1 is MNHEY and CDR2 SMNVEV (reference sequence). Trimming removed 2 bases at V and 6 bases at J, with 17 bases between. The CDR3 contains 16 residues. Written as DNA, the CDR3 is TGTGCCAGCAGTTTACTCGGCCTAGAGGGGTTCAATGAGCAGTTCTTC. This encodes CASSLLGLEGFNEQFF.

This chain uses TRBV6-6 with TRBJ1-5; TRBD1 is a possible D gene (6 bases). V lost 4 bases and J lost 4, with 8 bases in between. Germline V gives CDR1 MNHNY, CDR2 SVGAGI (reference sequence). The CDR3 is 13 amino acids. This CDR3 is CASSSQGNQPQHF. DNA of the CDR3: TGTGCCAGCAGTTCCCAGGGGAATCAGCCCCAGCATTTT.

The rearrangement uses TRBV2 and TRBJ2-1; no reliable D call. Trimming shortened V by 1 base and J by 7 bases, and 14 bases separated the two germline ends. Germline CDR1 is SNHLY and CDR2 is FYNNEI. There are 15 residues in the CDR3. CDR3 nucleotide sequence: TGTGCCAGCAGTGAAGAGGGTACGGGTTTGAATGAGCAGTTCTTC. Translation: CASSEEGTGLNEQFF.

The chain has TRBV24-1 and TRBJ2-5; D is unresolved. Germline-derived CDR1 and CDR2 are KGHDR and SFDVKD. This CDR3 is built from 12 residues. Trimming removed 1 base at V and 4 bases at J, with 3 bases between. The DNA for the CDR3 is TGTGCCACCAGTGATTTTCGAGAGACCCAGTACTTC. Protein: CATSDFRETQYF.

As DNA, the CDR3 is TGTGCCAGCAGCGTTGGGACAGGGGCGGACACCATATATTTT. It is translated as CASSVGTGADTIYF. The chain joins TRBV9 to TRBJ1-3; TRBD1 aligns across 10 bases. CDR1 SGDLS and CDR2 YYNGEE come from the germline V gene. The CDR3 extends over 14 amino acids. J lost 8 bases, V lost 2 bases, and 4 bases had no gene match.

The chain links TRBV24-1 to TRBJ2-3, with 8 bases lining up with TRBD1. J was trimmed by 2 bases and V by 3 bases; bases with no gene match: 6. Germline CDR1 is KGHDR and CDR2 is SFDVKD. There are 16 residues in the CDR3. CDR3 sequence: CATSDTGTGDTDTQYF. CDR3 in DNA: TGTGCCACCAGTGATACCGGGACAGGAGACACAGATACGCAGTATTTT.

This chain joins TRBV18 and TRBJ1-4, with a weak D call TRBD1 (5 bases). This CDR3 has 14 residues. The V gene lost 0 bases and the J gene lost 4 bases, with 6 bases spanning the gap. Germline assignment: CDR1 KGHSH and CDR2 LQKENI. The CDR3 DNA is TGTGCCAGCTCACCACCGGGGGTTAATGAAAAACTGTTTTTT. Encoded protein: CASSPPGVNEKLFF.

The J gene is TRBJ2-7, the V gene TRBV29-1; tentative D call: TRBD1 (6 bases). CDR3 length: 15 amino acids. The V end lost 6 bases, the J end lost 3 bases, and 21 bases lay between the germline ends. Germline V lookup: CDR1 SQVTM, CDR2 ANQGSEA. In DNA form, the CDR3 reads TGCAGCGTGACGATGACAGGATCTTCCTACTACGAGCAGTACTTC. Amino acids: CSVTMTGSSYYEQYF.

The chain combines TRBV9 with TRBJ1-3, with TRBD1 as a possible D gene (6 bases). V lost 0 bases and J lost 4, with 11 bases in between. The CDR3 totals 15 residues. Germline V gene sequence: CDR1 SGDLS, CDR2 YYNGEE. For the CDR3, the DNA is TGTGCCAGCAGCGTAGAAGGGGGATCCGGAAACACCATATATTTT. Translating it yields CASSVEGGSGNTIYF.

The chain links TRBV6-1 to TRBJ2-3; D may be TRBD2 (6 bases). Germline V gene sequence: CDR1 MNHNS, CDR2 SASEGT. The V end lost 1 base, the J end lost 5 bases, and 16 bases lay between the germline ends. This CDR3 has 16 amino acids. CDR3: CASSEGQLGRGDTQYF. As DNA, the CDR3 is TGTGCCAGCAGTGAAGGGCAACTAGGGCGGGGAGATACGCAGTATTTT.

The chain joins TRBV9 to TRBJ2-1; 8 bases line up with TRBD2. J was trimmed by 0 bases and V by 0 bases; bases with no gene match: 5. The CDR3 contains 17 residues. Germline lookup yields CDR1 SGDLS and CDR2 YYNGEE. The CDR3 DNA reads as TGTGCCAGCAGCGTAGCCAGCGGGAGAAGCTCCTACAATGAGCAGTTCTTC. Translating gives CASSVASGRSSYNEQFF.

This rearrangement joins TRBV18 to TRBJ1-1; D unclear. V dropped 7 bases and J dropped 2 bases, with 11 bases sitting between them. Germline V gene sequence: CDR1 KGHSH, CDR2 LQKENI. This CDR3 has 13 amino acids. CDR3 nucleotides: TGTGCCAGCTTGAAAAAAGGTAACACTGAAGCTTTCTTT. Translation gives CASLKKGNTEAFF. Based on the CDR3 plus reference TRBV18 and TRBJ1-1, the full variable domain is NAGVMQNPRHLVRRRGQEARLRCSPMKGHSHVYWYRQLPEEGLKFMVYLQKENIIDESGMPKERFSAEFPKEGPSILRIQQVVRGDSAAYFCASLKKGNTEAFFGQGTRLTVV.